The clone carrying this T cell receptor beta chain has just one count. The antigen is not known. The data are from a study of cytomegalovirus exposure and HLA in healthy donors. Study in general: The 95 to 150 validation repertoires were produced on the same platform as the 550 to 750 repertoires of the first cohort. This was reported in a later analysis.

Separation from the roughly 700-subject first cohort characterized the roughly 130-subject validation cohort, to which the donors belonged. Germline CDR1 reads MNHEY; CDR2 reads SVGAGI. The CDR3 length is 14 residues. The V segment lost 2 bases and the J segment 5 bases; nucleotides outside the gene matches: 1. Broader study findings: Altogether, 164 TCR beta chains were recorded as cytomegalovirus-associated.

Produced via immunoSEQ multiplex PCR; TCRdb's table is partial and in-frame only. This table has tens of thousands of clones, around 94% appearing once. The source material was PBMCs. V and J are TRBV6-5 and TRBJ1-4; the match to TRBD1 covers 8 bases. The sequence derives from a man in his late teens or twenties in good health and CMV-seronegative. In DNA form, the CDR3 reads TGTGCCAGCAGTTACAGGACAGGGAATGAAAAACTGTTTTTT. Its translation: CASSYRTGNEKLFF.